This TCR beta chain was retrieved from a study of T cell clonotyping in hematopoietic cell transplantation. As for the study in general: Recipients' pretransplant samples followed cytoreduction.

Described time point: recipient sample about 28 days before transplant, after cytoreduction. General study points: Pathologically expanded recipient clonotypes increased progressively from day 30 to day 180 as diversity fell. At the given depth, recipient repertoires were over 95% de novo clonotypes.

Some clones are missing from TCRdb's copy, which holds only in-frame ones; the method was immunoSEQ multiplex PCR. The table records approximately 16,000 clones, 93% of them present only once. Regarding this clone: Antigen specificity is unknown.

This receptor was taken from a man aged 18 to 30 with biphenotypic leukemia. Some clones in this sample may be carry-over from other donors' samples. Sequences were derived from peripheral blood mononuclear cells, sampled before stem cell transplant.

In DNA, the CDR3 is TGTGCCAGCAGCTGGGGCTCCCTCGGTACTGAAGCTTTCTTT. This sequence encodes CASSWGSLGTEAFF. The chain has TRBV5-6 and TRBJ1-1, with D tentatively TRBD1 (5 bases). The CDR3 is 14 amino acids. The germline gives CDR1 SGHDT, CDR2 YYEEEE. Trimming stripped 3 bases from V and 5 bases from J, with 14 bases between.